A selection of T cell receptor beta chains follows, all from one sample in a study of T cell responses to AZD1222 COVID-19 vaccine. Method: immunoSEQ multiplex PCR; TCRdb's copy keeps in-frame clones and lacks some. The sample carries some 120,000 clones, over 75% recorded once. Sequenced here: peripheral blood, sampled on day 0 of AZD1222 vaccination. The receptors shown here come from an adult in good health. CDR3s include the opening cysteine and the closing phenylalanine or tryptophan. A D gene is named only where the DNA matches it firmly. The listing skips clone size in some rows; elsewhere it reads once, few, many or a size class.

j_call | d_call | v_call | cdr3_length | clone_size | cdr3_nt | cdr3_aa
TRBJ1-5 | . | TRBV7-9 | 16 | . | TGTGCCAGCAGCGAGGGGAGCGCACAAGGCAATCAGCCCCAGCATTTT | CASSEGSAQGNQPQHF
TRBJ1-2 | TRBD1 | TRBV7-9 | 14 | . | TGTGCCAGCAGCGCGAGACAGGGTTCCTATGGCTACACCTTC | CASSARQGSYGYTF
TRBJ1-2 | . | TRBV5-6 | 15 | . | TGTGCCAGCAGCTTGGGGGCAGGAGAAAACTATGGCTACACCTTC | CASSLGAGENYGYTF
TRBJ1-2 | . | TRBV5-1 | 16 | . | TGCGCCAGCAGTTCCAACCCCGCCGACACAGGATCAGGCTACACCTTC | CASSSNPADTGSGYTF
TRBJ2-4 | TRBD1 | TRBV19 | 14 | . | TGTGCCAGTAGTATCGAGACAGGGGTATACATTCAGTACTTC | CASSIETGVYIQYF
TRBJ1-4 | . | TRBV5-1 | 17 | . | TGCGCCAGCAGCCGGGAGGGACAACTAGCAACTAATGAAAAACTGTTTTTT | CASSREGQLATNEKLFF
TRBJ2-2 | . | TRBV5-1 | 15 | . | TGCGCCAGCAGCTTTTCAGTGACGGGAGTAGGGGAGCTGTTTTTT | CASSFSVTGVGELFF
TRBJ2-2 | TRBD2 | TRBV6-2/TRBV6-3 | 17 | . | TGTGCCAGCAGTGATCCAGCGGGGGAGGCGAACACCGGGGAGCTGTTTTTT | CASSDPAGEANTGELFF
TRBJ2-1 | . | TRBV18 | 14 | . | TGTGCCAGCTCACGAGTAGCAGGGAACAATGAGCAGTTCTTC | CASSRVAGNNEQFF
TRBJ1-5 | . | TRBV3-1/TRBV3-2 | 17 | many | TGTGCCAGCAGCCAGGGGGCCAGGGTAGCTTCCAATCAGCCCCAGCATTTT | CASSQGARVASNQPQHF
TRBJ1-2 | . | TRBV5-1 | 15 | . | TGCGCCAGCAGCCGAGCGGAGAACTCCAACTATGGCTACACCTTC | CASSRAENSNYGYTF
TRBJ1-2 | . | TRBV20-1 | 11 | few | TGCAGTGCTAGAGATTTACATGGCTACACCTTC | CSARDLHGYTF
TRBJ2-7 | TRBD1 | TRBV6-5 | 15 | . | TGTGCCAGCAGTTACTCGGGACAGGGTGCCTACGAGCAGTACTTC | CASSYSGQGAYEQYF
TRBJ1-1 | . | TRBV18 | 14 | . | TGTGCCAGCTCACCCTCCTTTCTAGGGACTGAAGCTTTCTTT | CASSPSFLGTEAFF
TRBJ2-1 | TRBD2 | TRBV6-5 | 13 | . | TGTGCCAGCAGGACTAGCGGTTACAATGAGCAGTTCTTC | CASRTSGYNEQFF
TRBJ1-1 | . | TRBV19 | 13 | . | TGTGCCAGTAAGGATCAGCTGAACACTGAAGCTTTCTTT | CASKDQLNTEAFF
TRBJ1-2 | . | TRBV29-1 | 14 | . | TGCAGCGTTGAACGGACACCCGCTAACTATGGCTACACCTTC | CSVERTPANYGYTF
TRBJ2-3 | . | TRBV19 | 18 | . | TGTGCCAGTAGTCACCCCAGATCGGGCCGGACAGCCACAGATACGCAGTATTTT | CASSHPRSGRTATDTQYF